The rows below give T cell receptor beta chains drawn from one sample of a study of blood T cell repertoires in COVID-19. The protocol was immunoSEQ multiplex PCR, while the TCRdb copy is restricted to in-frame clones and leaves out a portion. The sample lists around 85,000 clones, around 87% occurring once. The sequencing sample was made of peripheral blood. The origin of the receptors is a woman at least 80 years old with active or convalescent COVID-19. The CDR3 runs from the conserved cysteine through the conserved F or W. D genes are given only for firm matches. The size entry is marked missing in some rows and otherwise reads once, few, many or a size class.

-	TRBJ1-1	-	TRBV3-1/TRBV3-2	TGTGCCAGCAGCCAAGATTTTCCGGGTTCCTTAGCTTTCTTT	CASSQDFPGSLAFF
-	TRBJ2-1	-	TRBV9	TGTGCCAGCAGCGTAGGTCAGATCAATGAGCAGTTCTTC	CASSVGQINEQFF
-	TRBJ1-5	-	TRBV27	TGTGCCAGCAGTTTATCGGGCAGAGCCAGCAATCAGCCCCAGCATTTT	CASSLSGRASNQPQHF
-	TRBJ1-1	-	TRBV5-1	TGCGCCAGCAGCCCCACTTCAGGGAACACTGAAGCTTTCTTT	CASSPTSGNTEAFF
-	TRBJ2-2	TRBD1	TRBV5-8	TGTGCCAGCAGCTTGGGGACAGGGGCGCCCGGGGAGCTGTTTTTT	CASSLGTGAPGELFF
-	TRBJ1-4	TRBD1	TRBV2	TGTGCCACCCTTGGGACAGGGGGCGAAAAACTGTTTTTT	CATLGTGGEKLFF
-	TRBJ1-6	-	TRBV7-6	TGTGCCAGCAGAGCTACAACGGGTTCACCCCTCCACTTT	CASRATTGSPLHF
-	TRBJ1-2	TRBD1	TRBV6-6	TGTGCCAGCAGTTACTCCGACAGGGGGACCTATGGCTACACCTTC	CASSYSDRGTYGYTF
-	TRBJ1-3	-	TRBV28	TGTGCCAGCAGCCCCCCGAGCAGGGTCGGAAACACCATATATTTT	CASSPPSRVGNTIYF
-	TRBJ2-7	TRBD1	TRBV30	TGTGCCTGGAGTCTGACAGGGGGCTACGAGCAGTACTTC	CAWSLTGGYEQYF
-	TRBJ2-7	TRBD2	TRBV19	TGTGCCAGTTACTTGGGGGGGACTAGCGCATGTAGCTCCTACGAGCAGTACTTC	CASYLGGTSACSSYEQYF
-	TRBJ1-2	-	TRBV29-1	TGCAGCGGGCTACAGGGCCCAGGGTATGGCTACACCTTC	CSGLQGPGYGYTF
-	TRBJ2-7	-	TRBV30	TGTGCCTGGAGTGGCAATCGGGAGTACTTC	CAWSGNREYF
once	TRBJ2-3	-	TRBV10-3	TGTGCCATCGGAAGACAGGGGAGGGGAACAGATACGCAGTATTTT	CAIGRQGRGTDTQYF
-	TRBJ1-1	TRBD1	TRBV9	TGTGCCAGCAGCGGAGACGACAGGGCCACTGAAGCTTTCTTT	CASSGDDRATEAFF
-	TRBJ1-1	-	TRBV29-1	TGCAGCGCCGACGGATCTTCGGGTAACACTGAAGCTTTCTTT	CSADGSSGNTEAFF
-	TRBJ2-5	TRBD2	TRBV7-2	TGTGCCAGCAGCCAACCTAGCGGGAGACGAGAGACCCAGTACTTC	CASSQPSGRRETQYF
-	TRBJ2-3	-	TRBV27	TGTGCCAGCAGATCAGGGCTACACACAGATACGCAGTATTTT	CASRSGLHTDTQYF
-	TRBJ2-5	-	TRBV20-1	TGCAGTGCTACGAAAACAGGGTCCCAGTACTTC	CSATKTGSQYF
-	TRBJ1-1	TRBD1	TRBV28	TGTGCCAGCAGTTTACTTCAGGGGGCGAACACTGAAGCTTTCTTT	CASSLLQGANTEAFF
-	TRBJ2-2	TRBD1	TRBV5-6	TGTGCCAGCAGCTCGACCTTAGGGACAGAACCGAACACCGGGGAGCTGTTTTTT	CASSSTLGTEPNTGELFF
-	TRBJ1-4	TRBD1	TRBV10-3	TGTGCCATCAGTGAGGTCGGGACAGGGAAGGAAAAACTGTTTTTT	CAISEVGTGKEKLFF
-	TRBJ1-1	-	TRBV7-9	TGTGCCAGCAACCCCCGGAGGAGGCAGCAGAACACTGAAGCTTTCTTT	CASNPRRRQQNTEAFF
-	TRBJ1-1	TRBD1	TRBV5-1	TGCGCCAGCAGCCCACAGGGGGCGAGCACTGAAGCTTTCTTT	CASSPQGASTEAFF
-	TRBJ1-2	-	TRBV19	TGTGCCAGTAGTATGAACAGGTTTAACTATGGCTACACCTTC	CASSMNRFNYGYTF
-	TRBJ1-5	-	TRBV19	TGTGCCAGTAGTATACTGCGGAGAGTCGTTAGCAATCAGCCCCAGCATTTT	CASSILRRVVSNQPQHF
-	TRBJ1-1	-	TRBV28	TGTGCCAGCAGTTTTGGGCGTTGGACTGAAGCTTTCTTT	CASSFGRWTEAFF
-	TRBJ2-1	TRBD2	TRBV27	TGTGCCAGCATGCCTCCTGGACTAGCGGGATACAATGAGCAGTTCTTC	CASMPPGLAGYNEQFF
once	TRBJ2-1	TRBD1	TRBV7-6	TGTGCCAGCAGCTTAGTTAAGGGCCCGAGAAAGAGACAGGGGTCCTACAATGAGCAGTTCTTC	CASSLVKGPRKRQGSYNEQFF
-	TRBJ2-3	TRBD1	TRBV2	TGTGCCAGCTCCCGCATACCCTCAGGGGGCAAGACAGATACGCAGTATTTT	CASSRIPSGGKTDTQYF
-	TRBJ1-5	TRBD1	TRBV10-1	TGCGCCAGCGGGGGACAGGGGAATCAGCCCCAGCATTTT	CASGGQGNQPQHF
-	TRBJ1-2	-	TRBV9	TGTGCCAGCAGCGTACTAGGAGGTGGCTACACCTTC	CASSVLGGGYTF
-	TRBJ1-5	-	TRBV12-5	TGTGCTAGTGGTCATCAGGACAGTTATCAGCCCCAGCATTTT	CASGHQDSYQPQHF
-	TRBJ2-5	-	TRBV2	TGTGCCAGCAAAAGAGAGAGCCAAGAGACCCAGTACTTC	CASKRESQETQYF
-	TRBJ1-1	TRBD1	TRBV15	TGTGCCACCGGAAGACAGGGGGCCACTGAAGCTTTCTTT	CATGRQGATEAFF
-	TRBJ2-2	-	TRBV6-5	TGTGCCAGCCTACTCACCGGGGAGCTGTTTTTT	CASLLTGELFF
-	TRBJ1-2	-	TRBV27	TGTGCCAGCAGATACCAGGGCCCCAACTATGGCTACACCTTC	CASRYQGPNYGYTF
-	TRBJ1-2	TRBD1	TRBV28	TGTGCCAGCAGTTCGACAGGGGGCGCAGAATCGGGGTATGGCTACACCTTC	CASSSTGGAESGYGYTF
-	TRBJ1-3	-	TRBV28	TGTGCCAGCCGGAGCTCTGGAAACACCATATATTTT	CASRSSGNTIYF
-	TRBJ2-3	-	TRBV5-1	TGCGCCAGCACTCAGGGGCCGAACACAGATACGCAGTATTTT	CASTQGPNTDTQYF
-	TRBJ1-1	TRBD1	TRBV19	TGTGCCAGTAGGGAATACGGGACAGGTGGGATGGTCACTGAAGCTTTCTTT	CASREYGTGGMVTEAFF
-	TRBJ2-1	TRBD2	TRBV9	TGTGCCAGCAGCGTAGAACCTGCGGGAGACCCCAATGAGCAGTTCTTC	CASSVEPAGDPNEQFF
-	TRBJ1-1	-	TRBV19	TGTGCCAGTAGTATTCTTGCGGTGAACACTGAAGCTTTCTTT	CASSILAVNTEAFF
-	TRBJ2-5	TRBD1	TRBV7-9	TGTGCCAGCAGCCGCCGGGACAGGGGAGAAGAGACCCAGTACTTC	CASSRRDRGEETQYF
-	TRBJ1-6	-	TRBV7-2	TGTGCCAGCAGCGGGGGGGGCTTGTATAATTCACCCCTCCACTTT	CASSGGGLYNSPLHF
-	TRBJ1-1	-	TRBV5-1	TGCGCCAGCAGCTTGGTCACAGAGAACACTGAAGCTTTCTTT	CASSLVTENTEAFF
-	TRBJ2-7	-	TRBV18	TGTGCCAGCTCAAGGGGGGGGTCGGAGGCGGGCTACGAGCAGTACTTC	CASSRGGSEAGYEQYF
-	TRBJ1-2	-	TRBV19	TGTGCCAGTAGTAGCTTCGGGGGGAACTATGGCTACACCTTC	CASSSFGGNYGYTF
-	TRBJ1-2	-	TRBV10-3	TGTGCCATCAGCGGGGGGCAGGCCTATGGCTACACCTTC	CAISGGQAYGYTF
-	TRBJ1-2	-	TRBV30	TGTGCCTGGAGGTTGGGCGTTAACTATGGCTACACCTTC	CAWRLGVNYGYTF
-	TRBJ2-2	-	TRBV4-3	TGCGCCAGCAGCCAAGACAGGGCGGTTGGCGGGGAGCTGTTTTTT	CASSQDRAVGGELFF
-	TRBJ1-1	-	TRBV7-8	TGTGCCAGCAGCTTAATGGGACTCGGAGGAACTGAAGCTTTCTTT	CASSLMGLGGTEAFF
-	TRBJ2-7	TRBD1	TRBV5-1	TGCGCCAGCAGCCCCGAGACAGGGGGTAAAGTTTACGAGCAGTACTTC	CASSPETGGKVYEQYF
-	TRBJ2-3	-	TRBV18	TGTGCCAGCTCACCACCGGGGACTGGAACAGATACGCAGTATTTT	CASSPPGTGTDTQYF